This is a list of T cell receptor beta chains from one sample in a study of OX40 agonist ivuxolimab in advanced cancers. Assay: immunoSEQ multiplex PCR; the TCRdb copy retains only in-frame clones and omits some. The sample consists of about 13,000 clones, more than 70% of them appearing once. The specimen was CD4+ or CD8+ T cells sorted from blood, collected in a trial of the OX40 agonist ivuxolimab. Receptors were obtained from an adult with an advanced solid tumor such as melanoma, head and neck, liver or kidney cancer. Each CDR3 is given with its conserved first and last residue. A D gene is named only where the DNA matches it firmly. Clone size appears in some rows only: once, few, many, or a class for an expanded clone.

v_call,clone_size,d_call,j_call,cdr3_aa,cdr3_nt
TRBV6-6,few,-,TRBJ2-7,CASSDDEQYF,TGTGCCAGCAGCGACGACGAGCAGTACTTC
TRBV11-2,-,TRBD2,TRBJ2-5,CASSQLTGTSGTETQYF,TGTGCCAGCAGCCAATTGACCGGGACTAGCGGGACGGAGACCCAGTACTTC
TRBV10-2,-,TRBD2,TRBJ2-7,CASSTSESSYEQYF,TGCGCCAGCAGTACTAGCGAGAGCTCCTACGAGCAGTACTTC
TRBV7-9,-,TRBD2,TRBJ2-1,CASSSERGRNEQFF,TGTGCCAGCAGCTCCGAGCGGGGTCGCAATGAGCAGTTCTTC
TRBV27,-,-,TRBJ2-7,CASSFGGLSEQYF,TGTGCCAGCAGTTTCGGGGGGCTGAGCGAGCAGTACTTC
TRBV7-9,-,TRBD2,TRBJ2-7,CASSPLAGAYEQYF,TGTGCCAGCAGCCCCCTAGCGGGAGCCTACGAGCAGTACTTC
TRBV9,-,-,TRBJ2-3,CASGGWGTDTQYF,TGTGCCAGCGGGGGTTGGGGCACAGATACGCAGTATTTT
TRBV11-2,-,-,TRBJ2-2,CASSPMGAGGELFF,TGTGCCAGCAGCCCTATGGGGGCTGGGGGGGAGCTGTTTTTT
TRBV4-3,-,TRBD2,TRBJ2-1,CASSQGLAGLNEQFF,TGCGCCAGCAGCCAAGGTCTAGCGGGGCTCAATGAGCAGTTCTTC
TRBV19,few,TRBD2,TRBJ2-7,CASRSAGGFYEQYF,TGTGCCAGTAGGTCCGCGGGAGGCTTCTACGAGCAGTACTTC
TRBV6-1,-,TRBD1,TRBJ2-7,CASSWTGIYEQYF,TGTGCCAGCAGTTGGACAGGGATATACGAGCAGTACTTC
TRBV5-4,-,TRBD2,TRBJ2-3,CASRYVSGSIEDTQYF,TGTGCCAGCAGATATGTTAGCGGGAGCATCGAAGATACGCAGTATTTT
TRBV27,-,-,TRBJ1-1,CASSPFFSGERAEAFF,TGTGCCAGCAGTCCATTCTTCTCAGGAGAACGGGCTGAAGCTTTCTTT
TRBV5-5,-,TRBD2,TRBJ2-7,CASSLALGLAGGAYEQYF,TGTGCCAGCAGCTTGGCCCTGGGACTAGCGGGAGGAGCCTACGAGCAGTACTTC
TRBV28,-,TRBD2,TRBJ2-4,CASSFEELAGAQNIQYF,TGTGCCAGCAGTTTCGAGGAGCTAGCGGGAGCACAGAACATTCAGTACTTC
TRBV12-5,-,-,TRBJ2-3,CASGSEISTDTQYF,TGTGCTAGTGGCTCGGAGATAAGCACAGATACGCAGTATTTT
TRBV4-3,-,-,TRBJ1-2,CASSSKDRATTDYTF,TGCGCCAGCAGCTCCAAAGACCGGGCCACGACAGACTACACCTTC
TRBV5-1,-,TRBD2,TRBJ2-1,CASSPRLAGGANEQFF,TGCGCCAGCAGCCCTCGGTTAGCGGGAGGCGCCAATGAGCAGTTCTTC
TRBV5-1,once,-,TRBJ2-7,CASATGWGAYEQYF,TGCGCCAGCGCTACAGGTTGGGGCGCCTACGAGCAGTACTTC
TRBV4-1,-,TRBD1,TRBJ2-1,CASSQEGQGELEQFF,TGCGCCAGCAGCCAAGAGGGACAGGGAGAATTGGAGCAGTTCTTC
TRBV6-5,once,-,TRBJ1-2,CASSYGVGGYTF,TGTGCCAGCAGTTACGGCGTTGGTGGCTACACCTTC
TRBV7-9,-,-,TRBJ2-1,CASSQGTPNEQFF,TGTGCCAGCAGCCAAGGGACCCCTAATGAGCAGTTCTTC
TRBV28,once,-,TRBJ2-1,CASRLPGVSNEQFF,TGTGCCAGCAGATTACCAGGGGTCTCCAATGAGCAGTTCTTC
TRBV7-8,-,-,TRBJ1-2,CASSSSDGGLGYGYTF,TGTGCCAGCAGCTCTAGTGACGGGGGGCTTGGCTATGGCTACACCTTC
TRBV7-9,-,-,TRBJ2-2,CASSSSREELFF,TGTGCCAGCAGCTCCTCTAGGGAGGAGCTGTTTTTT
TRBV9,few,TRBD2,TRBJ2-1,CASSVDASGRNEQFF,TGTGCCAGCAGCGTAGATGCTAGCGGGAGAAATGAGCAGTTCTTC
TRBV5-4,once,TRBD2,TRBJ2-4,CASSLLAGGKNIQYF,TGTGCCAGCAGCCTTTTAGCGGGAGGTAAAAACATTCAGTACTTC
TRBV6-5,-,-,TRBJ2-3,CASSEGLSTDTQYF,TGTGCCAGCAGCGAGGGACTCAGCACAGATACGCAGTATTTT
TRBV5-4,-,TRBD2,TRBJ2-1,CASSLMAGENEQFF,TGTGCCAGCAGCTTGATGGCGGGAGAGAATGAGCAGTTCTTC
TRBV28,-,-,TRBJ1-5,CASSLVPGSNQPQHF,TGTGCCAGCAGTTTAGTCCCGGGGAGCAATCAGCCCCAGCATTTT
TRBV7-7,-,TRBD2,TRBJ2-1,CASSLGEGNEQFF,TGTGCCAGCAGCTTAGGGGAGGGAAATGAGCAGTTCTTC
TRBV15,-,-,TRBJ2-6,CATGEANVLTF,TGTGCCACCGGGGAGGCCAACGTCCTGACTTTC
TRBV9,few,TRBD1,TRBJ1-2,CASSETGTENGYTF,TGTGCCAGCAGCGAAACCGGGACAGAGAATGGCTACACCTTC
TRBV5-5,-,-,TRBJ2-6,CASSLEPESGANVLTF,TGTGCCAGCAGCTTGGAACCGGAATCTGGGGCCAACGTCCTGACTTTC
TRBV7-3,-,TRBD1,TRBJ2-7,CASSPFPGQGYEQYF,TGTGCCAGCAGCCCCTTCCCCGGACAGGGTTACGAGCAGTACTTC
TRBV27,once,-,TRBJ2-7,CASSLSRGYEQYF,TGTGCCAGCAGTTTATCAAGGGGATACGAGCAGTACTTC